One sample yielded the 14 T cell receptor beta chains listed below, sequenced in a study of cytomegalovirus exposure and HLA in healthy donors. The method was immunoSEQ multiplex PCR; TCRdb's version includes in-frame clones alone and lacks a portion of them. Of roughly 120,000 clones in the sample, around 92% were seen once. The material sequenced was PBMCs. These receptors were collected from a young man in good health and CMV-seronegative.

The chain combines TRBV25-1 with TRBJ2-1, with 7 positions matching TRBD1. With 4 bases clipped from V and 2 bases from J, the junction kept 2 bases outside the gene matches. Germline lookup yields CDR1 MGHDK and CDR2 SYGVNS. CDR3 length: 14 amino acids. CDR3 bases: TGTGCCAGCAGTGGGACAGGAGCCTACAATGAGCAGTTCTTC. Protein product: CASSGTGAYNEQFF. The entire variable domain, with the rest obtained from reference TRBV25-1 and TRBJ2-1, is as follows: EADIYQTPRYLVIGTGKKITLECSQTMGHDKMYWYQQDPGMELHLIHYSYGVNSTEKGDLSSESTVSRIRTEHFPLTLESARPSHTSQYLCASSGTGAYNEQFFGPGTRLTVL.

The chain employs TRBV7-3 and TRBJ2-7; D is unresolved. Germline V gene data show CDR1 as SGHTA and CDR2 as FQGTGA. V was cut by 5 bases and J by 4 bases, with 12 bases left in between. The CDR3 runs 13 residues. The CDR3 protein is CASSAGPGYEQYF. The CDR3 DNA sequence: TGTGCCAGCAGCGCTGGTCCCGGTTACGAGCAGTACTTC.

The chain combines TRBV5-8 with TRBJ2-5; the match to TRBD2 covers 10 bases. Germline V gene data show CDR1 as SGHTS and CDR2 as YDEGEE. There are 15 residues in the CDR3. Unmatched junction bases numbered 5, after V lost 5 bases and J lost 1 base. The CDR3 spells CASSPSGGTQETQYF. The CDR3 DNA reads TGTGCCAGCAGTCCTAGCGGGGGTACCCAAGAGACCCAGTACTTC.

For the CDR3, the DNA is TGTGCCAGCAGTCGCTTTACAGGGGCGCCTGAAGCTTTCTTT. It is translated as CASSRFTGAPEAFF. The chain is built from TRBV2 and TRBJ1-1; TRBD1 matches 7 bases. Germline CDR1 SNHLY, CDR2 FYNNEI. This CDR3 is built from 14 residues. The V and J ends lost 5 bases and 6 bases, in that order; junction bases with no gene match: 9.

The chain combines TRBV15 with TRBJ2-1, with TRBD1 matching over 9 bases. The CDR3 sequence is 15 residues long. V lost 2 bases and J lost 5; bases outside the gene matches: 4. Germline-derived CDR1 and CDR2 are LNHNV and YYDKDF (reference sequence). The CDR3 bases are TGTGCCACCAGCAGATACGGGACAGGGCACAATGAGCAGTTCTTC. Its protein product is CATSRYGTGHNEQFF.

The chain joins TRBV27 to TRBJ1-5; D is perhaps TRBD1 (6 bases). The CDR3 runs 15 residues. V gave up 5 bases and J gave up 0 bases, with 11 bases separating them. CDR1 and CDR2 from the germline V gene are MNHEY and SMNVEV (reference sequence). CDR3 nucleotides: TGTGCCAGCAGTCCACAGGGATATAGCAATCAGCCCCAGCATTTT. This codes for CASSPQGYSNQPQHF.

V and J are TRBV28 and TRBJ2-7, with TRBD2 as a possible D gene (7 bases). V dropped 3 bases and J dropped 5 bases, with 17 bases sitting between them. Germline CDR1 reads MDHEN; CDR2 reads SYDVKM. CDR3 length equals 15 residues. CDR3 bases: TGTGCCAGCAGTTTGGGGGGGGCGCAGTTAAACGAGCAGTACTTC. It codes for CASSLGGAQLNEQYF.

This clone showed up just once. The rearrangement links TRBV9 to TRBJ2-5; D gene ambiguous. The CDR3 runs 13 residues. Germline V gene data show CDR1 as SGDLS and CDR2 as YYNGEE. Trimming left V 0 bases short and J 2 bases short, with 5 bases between. CDR3 bases: TGTGCCAGCAGCGTAGCCAGTCAAGAGACCCAGTACTTC. Translation gives CASSVASQETQYF.

The CDR3 DNA reads as TGTGCCACCAGCAGCGACTTTCTCGGGACAGGGTTCTACGAGCAGTACTTC. It encodes CATSSDFLGTGFYEQYF. The J gene is TRBJ2-7, the V gene TRBV15, with 9 bases identical to TRBD1. The V gene end was trimmed by 3 bases and the J gene end by 3 bases; junction bases not matched to a gene: 12. Germline V lookup: CDR1 LNHNV, CDR2 YYDKDF (reference sequence). The CDR3 runs to 17 residues.

The rearrangement uses TRBV28 and TRBJ1-2, with a tentative D call TRBD1 (5 bases). This CDR3 contains 11 residues. CDR1 and CDR2 (germline): MDHEN, SYDVKM. Trimming left V 6 bases short and J 6 bases short, with 8 bases between. The CDR3, as DNA: TGTGCCAGCAGCCAGGGCCATGGCTACACCTTC. The encoded protein is CASSQGHGYTF.

The CDR3 nucleotides are TGTGCCAGCAGCTTTACACGCTCTGGAAACACCATATATTTT. Translation: CASSFTRSGNTIYF. The chain couples TRBV5-6 to TRBJ1-3; unclear D gene. The CDR3 length is 14 residues. The germline CDR1 and CDR2 sequences are SGHDT and YYEEEE. Between the trimmed V and J ends, which lost 2 bases and 0 bases, there was a span of 6 bases. The full variable domain, in which reference TRBV5-6 and TRBJ1-3 provide the parts outside the CDR3, is DAGVTQSPTHLIKTRGQQVTLRCSPKSGHDTVSWYQQALGQGPQFIFQYYEEEERQRGNFPDRFSGHQFPNYSSELNVNALLLGDSALYLCASSFTRSGNTIYFGEGSWLTVV.

This CDR3 is CASSTRRVGTGELFF. In DNA, the CDR3 is TGTGCCAGCAGCACCCGGAGGGTCGGAACCGGGGAGCTGTTTTTT. The chain is built from TRBV11-1 and TRBJ2-2; D is possibly TRBD2 (6 bases). Germline V gives CDR1 SGHAT, CDR2 FQDESV (reference sequence). The V and J ends lost 5 bases and 5 bases respectively, with 15 bases between them. The CDR3 consists of 15 residues.

The V gene is TRBV7-9, the J gene TRBJ2-1; 9 bases line up with TRBD2. The germline V gene encodes CDR1 SEHNR and CDR2 FQNEAQ (reference sequence). V gave up 1 base and J gave up 7 bases; unmatched junction bases: 5. CDR3 length equals 15 residues. The CDR3 spells CASSLVAGVVNEQFF. CDR3 bases: TGTGCCAGCAGCTTAGTAGCGGGGGTTGTTAATGAGCAGTTCTTC.

The gene calls are TRBV27 and TRBJ2-1; D might be TRBD2 (6 bases). Trimming took 5 bases from V and 8 from J, leaving 16 bases between them. Germline CDR1 and CDR2: MNHEY and SMNVEV (reference sequence). The CDR3 runs to 14 residues. Written as DNA, the CDR3 is TGTGCCAGCAGTAATAGCGGCCGGAGAGATGAGCAGTTCTTC. Protein sequence: CASSNSGRRDEQFF.